Listed here are 4 T cell receptor beta chains from one sample, sequenced in a study of blood T cell repertoires in COVID-19. Method: immunoSEQ multiplex PCR; TCRdb's copy keeps in-frame clones and lacks some. The sample lists over 130,000 clones; 70% to 90% were seen once. Sequencing was carried out using peripheral blood. The receptors originated from a human donor in a cohort sampled during active COVID-19.

The V gene is TRBV5-3, the J gene TRBJ2-7, with D maybe TRBD1 (6 bases). TRBV5-3 qualifies as an ORF whose function is uncertain. The ends were cut back, 4 bases at V and 3 bases at J, with 14 bases in the middle. This CDR3 is built from 14 residues. CDR3 bases: TGTGCCAGAAGCGCCCGGGACACCAACTACGAGCAGTACTTC. This translates into CARSARDTNYEQYF.

The chain carries TRBV11-3 and TRBJ2-1; tentatively, D is TRBD2 (6 bases). V was cut by 4 bases and J by 6 bases, with 7 bases left in between. The CDR3 sequence is 12 residues long. CDR1 SGHNT and CDR2 YENEEA come from the germline V gene. This CDR3 reads CASSWRGNEQFF. The DNA for the CDR3 is TGTGCCAGCAGCTGGAGGGGCAATGAGCAGTTCTTC.

V is TRBV10-2 and J is TRBJ2-6; D gene uncertain. Trimming removed 3 bases from V and 2 bases from J, with 8 bases in between. The germline gives CDR1 WSHSY, CDR2 SAAADI. The CDR3 spans 15 residues. The CDR3 protein is CASSERSAGANVLTF. In nucleotides, the CDR3 is TGCGCCAGCAGTGAACGGTCGGCTGGGGCCAACGTCCTGACTTTC.

A word on this clone: This CDR3 is also generated by other DNA sequences in the sample. V is TRBV6-1 and J is TRBJ2-7; no clear D. Per germline, CDR1 MNHNS and CDR2 SASEGT. The V gene lost 1 base and the J gene lost 7 bases, with 8 bases spanning the gap. CDR3 size: 12 residues. CDR3 region: CASSEGFGEQYF. The CDR3 DNA reads TGTGCCAGCAGTGAAGGGTTCGGGGAGCAGTACTTC.